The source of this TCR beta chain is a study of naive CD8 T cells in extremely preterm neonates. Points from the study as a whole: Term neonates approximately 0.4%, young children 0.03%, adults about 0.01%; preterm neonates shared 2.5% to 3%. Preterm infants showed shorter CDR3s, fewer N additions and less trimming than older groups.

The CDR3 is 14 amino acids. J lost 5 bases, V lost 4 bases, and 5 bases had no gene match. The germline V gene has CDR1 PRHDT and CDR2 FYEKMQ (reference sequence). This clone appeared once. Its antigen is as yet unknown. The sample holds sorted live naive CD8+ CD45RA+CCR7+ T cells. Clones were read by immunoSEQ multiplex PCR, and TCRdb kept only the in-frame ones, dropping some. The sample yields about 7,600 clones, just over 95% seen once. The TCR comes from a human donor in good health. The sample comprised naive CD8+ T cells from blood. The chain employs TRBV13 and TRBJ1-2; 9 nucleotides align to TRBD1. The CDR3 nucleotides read TGTGCCAGCAGCTCCGGGACAGGGCCGTATGGCTACACCTTC. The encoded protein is CASSSGTGPYGYTF.